The 27 T cell receptor beta chains below all came from one sample that was sequenced in a study of identical twins. TCRdb re-derived calls from the 5' RACE reads in MiXCR, one entry per CDR3 protein. This table holds approximately 550,000 distinct CDR3 sequences, about a fifth found once. The sample was also linked to a second study, of yellow fever vaccine responses in identical twins.

Source material: CD4+ T cells sorted from blood. The receptor source for this set is a woman aged 18-29 years in good health.

This clonotype came up a few times. This chain links TRBV24-1 with TRBJ1-2; 7 bases align to TRBD1. Germline CDR1 KGHDR, CDR2 SFDVKD. J gave up 8 bases and V 3 bases, and 5 bases lay outside the gene matches. The CDR3 covers 13 residues. CDR3 nucleotides: TGTGCCACCAGTGATGGTGGGACAGTCGGCTACACCTTC. It is translated as CATSDGGTVGYTF.

The V call is TRBV4-1, the J call TRBJ1-5; the D is unclear. Germline V CDR1 and CDR2: MGHRA, YSYEKL. The CDR3 extends over 14 amino acids. V was pared by 0 bases and J by 2 bases, with 5 bases between. Here the CDR3 DNA reads TGCGCCAGCAGCCAAGATCAGGGCAATCAGCCCCAGCATTTT. This sequence encodes CASSQDQGNQPQHF.

This clonotype was picked up a small number of times. V gene TRBV29-1 combines with J gene TRBJ2-3, with 12 bases lining up with TRBD2. The CDR3 extends over 14 amino acids. The junction had 6 bases not matched to a gene; V was cut back by 7 bases and J by 4 bases. The germline V gene has CDR1 SQVTM and CDR2 ANQGSEA. CDR3 sequence (DNA): TGCAGCGCGACGGGACTAGCGGGTCCAGATACGCAGTATTTT. As protein: CSATGLAGPDTQYF.

In this sample, this clonotype turned up once. The chain links TRBV7-6 to TRBJ2-3; 14 bases fit TRBD2. Germline lookup yields CDR1 SGHVS and CDR2 FNYEAQ. V lost 4 bases and J lost 5; bases outside the gene matches: 8. CDR3 length: 17 residues. The CDR3 DNA reads as TGTGCCAGCAGCTACCAGACTAGCGGGGGGGCTAAAGATACGCAGTATTTT. This gives the protein CASSYQTSGGAKDTQYF.

The chain recombines TRBV2 with TRBJ2-5, with 7 nucleotides matching TRBD1. The V and J ends lost 7 bases and 5 bases, in that order; junction bases with no gene match: 4. Looked up from germline, CDR1 is SNHLY and CDR2 is FYNNEI. This CDR3 region has 12 residues. The CDR3 coding sequence is TGTGCCAGCAAACTACAGGGGGAGACCCAGTACTTC. Amino acids: CASKLQGETQYF.

This sequence joins TRBV29-1 and TRBJ2-7, with D tentatively TRBD1 (5 bases). V lost 2 bases and J 6 bases, leaving 11 bases between the germline ends. CDR3 length equals 12 residues. Germline V gives CDR1 SQVTM, CDR2 ANQGSEA. The CDR3 sequence: CSVEKGPGEQYF. CDR3 DNA sequence: TGCAGCGTTGAAAAGGGGCCGGGCGAGCAGTACTTC.

This clonotype appeared a few times. The V gene is TRBV7-6, the J gene TRBJ2-1; D remains unclear. V dropped 1 base and J dropped 8 bases, with 12 bases sitting between them. The CDR3 loop spans 14 amino acids. CDR1 is SGHVS and CDR2 is FNYEAQ in the germline V gene. The CDR3 region is CASSLESRPHEQFF. CDR3 DNA sequence: TGTGCCAGCAGCTTAGAGTCTAGACCCCATGAGCAGTTCTTC.

This clonotype was recorded a few times. V gene TRBV6-1 combines with J gene TRBJ2-1; TRBD2 agrees at 9 bases. The V and J ends lost 4 bases and 12 bases, in that order; junction bases with no gene match: 10. The CDR3 runs 14 residues. CDR1 MNHNS and CDR2 SASEGT come from the germline V gene. This CDR3 is CASSGISGRSRQFF. Written as DNA, the CDR3 is TGTGCCAGCAGTGGAATTAGCGGGAGAAGCAGGCAGTTCTTC.

This clonotype appeared a few times. The chain couples TRBV7-2 to TRBJ2-5, with unresolved D. The germline V gene has CDR1 SGHTA and CDR2 FQGNSA. Trimming stripped 3 bases from V and 2 bases from J, with 7 bases between. This CDR3 spans 13 amino acids. The CDR3 DNA is TGTGCCAGCAGCTTTCGGGTACAAGAGACCCAGTACTTC. The encoded protein is CASSFRVQETQYF.

This clonotype has more than one count but fewer than ten. The genes are TRBV7-2 and TRBJ2-1, with D tentatively TRBD2 (5 bases). The CDR3 consists of 15 residues. Trimming cost V 4 bases and J 2 bases, with 12 bases left between them. Looked up from germline, CDR1 is SGHTA and CDR2 is FQGNSA. The CDR3 nucleotides read TGTGCCAGCAGCTCCTATAGCGCCACCTACAATGAGCAGTTCTTC. Amino acid sequence: CASSSYSATYNEQFF. Full variable domain (remainder filled in from reference TRBV7-2 and TRBJ2-1): GAGVSQSPSNKVTEKGKDVELRCDPISGHTALYWYRQSLGQGLEFLIYFQGNSAPDKSGLPSDRFSAERTGGSVSTLTIQRTQQEDSAVYLCASSSYSATYNEQFFGPGTRLTVL.

This clonotype was seen a few times. The J gene is TRBJ2-5, the V gene TRBV7-2; 7 positions agree with TRBD2. The V and J ends lost 1 base and 7 bases, in that order; junction bases with no gene match: 6. Germline V CDR1 and CDR2: SGHTA, FQGNSA. This CDR3 contains 14 residues. CDR3 coding DNA: TGTGCCAGCAGCTTAGGCCTAGCGGAAGGGACCCAGTACTTC. Encoded protein: CASSLGLAEGTQYF.

This chain connects TRBV29-1 to TRBJ2-5, with a possible D match to TRBD1 (6 bases). V was shortened by 0 bases and J by 7 bases, with 21 bases between the two germline ends. The CDR3 sequence is 16 residues long. The germline CDR1 and CDR2 sequences are SQVTM and ANQGSEA. The CDR3 DNA reads as TGCAGCGTTGAAGAAGGGTGGAGACAGGCTACCCGGACCCAGTACTTC. It translates to CSVEEGWRQATRTQYF.

The chain has TRBV10-2 and TRBJ2-7; TRBD2 matches at 9 bases. CDR1 and CDR2 from the germline V gene are WSHSY and SAAADI. V dropped 4 bases and J dropped 4; count of bases not matched to a gene: 8. The CDR3 sequence is 15 residues long. The CDR3 nucleotides are TGCGCCAGCAGTGCTGAGTCTAGCGGGGAATACGAGCAGTACGTC. Translating gives CASSAESSGEYEQYV.

The chain couples TRBV28 to TRBJ2-1, with a weak D call TRBD1 (6 bases). The V and J ends lost 6 bases and 6 bases respectively, with 12 bases between them. The CDR3 totals 13 residues. CDR1 is MDHEN, CDR2 SYDVKM, per germline. The CDR3 nucleotides read TGTGCCAGCAGAAGCCAGGGGTCCAATGAGCAGTTCTTC. Protein: CASRSQGSNEQFF.

This clonotype was observed a few times. J is TRBJ2-7 and V is TRBV6-4, with D possibly TRBD2 on 5 matching bases. There are 13 residues in the CDR3. Germline CDR1 MRHNA, CDR2 SNTAGT. Between the trimmed V and J ends, which lost 4 bases and 4 bases, there was a span of 11 bases. The CDR3 is CASSGEGRYEQYV. The CDR3 nucleotides are TGTGCCAGCAGTGGAGAGGGAAGGTACGAGCAGTACGTC.

There are a few counts of this clonotype. V is TRBV6-1 and J is TRBJ2-5; TRBD1 aligns across 7 bases. CDR1 is MNHNS and CDR2 is SASEGT in the germline V gene. V was pared by 6 bases and J by 2 bases, with 6 bases of the junction left unmatched. There are 14 residues in the CDR3. CDR3 residues: CASSRTTGQETQYF. The CDR3 DNA is TGTGCCAGCAGCCGCACGACAGGGCAAGAGACCCAGTACTTC.

A few counts support this clonotype. The chain links TRBV28 to TRBJ2-7; weak D call: TRBD1 (5 bases). The length of the CDR3 is 15 residues. Germline V gives CDR1 MDHEN, CDR2 SYDVKM. V lost 6 bases and J lost 2, with 17 bases in between. CDR3 nucleotides: TGTGCCAGCAGGCTACTGGGCCAGGGTACCTACGAGCAGTACTTC. It is translated as CASRLLGQGTYEQYF.

This clonotype was detected only a few times. The CDR3 sequence is CASSKTSGLFTTDTQYF. CDR3 in DNA: TGTGCCAGCTCGAAAACTTCGGGACTATTCACCACAGATACGCAGTATTTT. This chain joins TRBV18 and TRBJ2-3, with 7 bases matching TRBD2. CDR3 length: 17 residues. Trimming removed 6 bases from V and 2 bases from J; junction bases left unmatched: 14. Germline CDR1 and CDR2: KGHSH and LQKENI.

V and J are TRBV12-3 or TRBV12-4 and TRBJ2-1, with D perhaps TRBD2 (6 bases). Trimming took off 3 bases at V and 9 bases at J, with 21 bases between the two ends. The CDR3 is 16 amino acids. In DNA form, the CDR3 reads TGTGCCAGCAGTTTCTCCGTAGGCGGGATGATCCCTGAGCAGTTCTTC. Protein product: CASSFSVGGMIPEQFF.

The CDR3 region is CASSLSDSSYEQYV. CDR3 nucleotide sequence: TGTGCCAGCAGCTTATCGGACAGCTCCTACGAGCAGTACGTC. The chain joins TRBV11-2 to TRBJ2-7, with D tentatively TRBD1 (6 bases). Germline V gene lookup returns CDR1 SGHAT and CDR2 FQNNGV. This CDR3 contains 14 residues. Trimming removed 2 bases at V and 0 bases at J, with 8 bases between.

CDR3 sequence reads: CASRHRTGFTGELFF. The CDR3 nucleotides are TGTGCCAGCAGACATAGGACAGGTTTCACCGGGGAGCTGTTTTTT. The chain uses TRBV7-2 and TRBJ2-2, with 7 bases identical to TRBD1. The CDR3 length is 15 residues. V lost 6 bases to trimming and J lost 4 bases; unmatched junction nucleotides: 8. Per the germline V gene, CDR1 is SGHTA and CDR2 is FQGNSA.

The chain uses TRBV6-5 and TRBJ1-1, with D possibly being TRBD1 (5 bases). Trimming left V 0 bases short and J 5 bases short, with 13 bases between. CDR1 is MNHEY, CDR2 SVGAGI, per germline. The CDR3 is 15 residues long. The CDR3 DNA reads as TGTGCCAGCAGTTACTCTAGACGGGGGTGGACTGAAGCTTTCTTT. Translation gives CASSYSRRGWTEAFF.

V is TRBV12-3 or TRBV12-4 and J is TRBJ1-6; possible D gene TRBD1, 5 bases. Trimming shortened V by 6 bases and J by 9 bases, and 18 bases separated the two germline ends. The CDR3 spans 15 residues. CDR3 residues: CASSVGTVRSSPLHF. CDR3 in DNA: TGTGCCAGCAGCGTTGGGACGGTAAGAAGTTCACCCCTCCACTTT.

This clonotype came up a few times. The chain has TRBV5-1 and TRBJ2-7, with 9 bases that match TRBD1. Germline loops: CDR1 SGHRS, CDR2 YFSETQ. This CDR3 spans 12 amino acids. Trimming removed 3 bases from V and 7 bases from J; junction bases left unmatched: 2. For the CDR3, the DNA is TGCGCCAGCAGCTCGGGACAGGGAGAGCAGTACTTC. Its protein is CASSSGQGEQYF.

This clonotype was counted only a few times. The chain couples TRBV6-5 to TRBJ2-2; D unclear. The ends were cut back, 2 bases at V and 6 bases at J, with 10 bases in the middle. Germline lookup yields CDR1 MNHEY and CDR2 SVGAGI. The CDR3 contains 14 residues. CDR3 sequence (DNA): TGTGCCAGCAGTTACCAGCAGGAGTCCGGGGAGCTGTTTTTT. Its protein product is CASSYQQESGELFF.

This chain uses TRBV6-5 with TRBJ2-7; the match to TRBD2 covers 7 bases. In germline, CDR1 is MNHEY, CDR2 SVGAGI. The junction had 4 bases not matched to a gene; V was cut back by 2 bases and J by 3 bases. This CDR3 has 14 residues. For the CDR3, the DNA is TGTGCCAGCAGTTACCTCCGCGGGAGCTACGAGCAGTACTTC. It codes for CASSYLRGSYEQYF.

Many counts were recorded for this clonotype. This sequence joins TRBV7-9 and TRBJ2-5; 7 bases match TRBD1. The germline V gene has CDR1 SEHNR and CDR2 FQNEAQ (reference sequence). V was pared by 0 bases and J by 3 bases, with 7 bases of the junction left unmatched. CDR3 size: 16 residues. The CDR3 loop is CASSLAPGTEKETQYF. As DNA, the CDR3 is TGTGCCAGCAGCTTAGCCCCCGGGACAGAGAAAGAGACCCAGTACTTC.